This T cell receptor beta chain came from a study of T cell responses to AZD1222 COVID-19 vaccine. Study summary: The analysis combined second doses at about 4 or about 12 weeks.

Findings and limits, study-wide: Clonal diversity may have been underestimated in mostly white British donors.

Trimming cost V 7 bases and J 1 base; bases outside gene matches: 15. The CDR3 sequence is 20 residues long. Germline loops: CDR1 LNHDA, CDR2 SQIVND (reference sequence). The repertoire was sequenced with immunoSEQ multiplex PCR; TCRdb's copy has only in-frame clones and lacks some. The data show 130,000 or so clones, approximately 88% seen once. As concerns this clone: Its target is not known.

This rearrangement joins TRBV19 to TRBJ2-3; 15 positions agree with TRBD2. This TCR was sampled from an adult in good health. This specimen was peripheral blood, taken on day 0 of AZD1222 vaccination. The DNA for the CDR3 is TGTGCCAGTACCTCGGGGGGACTAGCGGGAGGCAGGAGAGGCACAGATACGCAGTATTTT. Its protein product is CASTSGGLAGGRRGTDTQYF.